This TCR beta chain was observed in a study of shared clonotypes between healthy human individuals. Background on the study: CD4 naive and memory got three plates each, CD8 naive two, CD8 memory one. Study results and caveats: Naive CD4 clonotypes overlapped across a handful of donors at approximately 5.5%. Rarefaction showed sorted-subset sequencing was incomplete despite large depth.

In the case of this clone: What it binds is not known.

Genomic DNA per cell subset filled all wells of several immunoSEQ plates. Only in-frame clones appear in the TCRdb table, and some are missing; sequencing was by immunoSEQ multiplex PCR. Of roughly 590,000 clones in the sample, about 95% were seen once. Terminally differentiated effector memory CD45RA+ cells were excluded from the naive CD8 cells, which were CD45RO-negative and positively selected for CCR7. The sequence was obtained from a woman in her 30s in good health. Sample: naive CD8+ T cells sorted from blood.

CDR3 residues: CASSAGGGDEQFF. The CDR3 coding sequence is TGTGCCAGCAGCGCTGGGGGGGGCGATGAGCAGTTCTTC. The chain links TRBV9 to TRBJ2-1, with D possibly being TRBD2 (7 bases). The CDR3 totals 13 residues. Trimming shortened V by 3 bases and J by 8 bases, and 12 bases separated the two germline ends. Germline CDR1 and CDR2: SGDLS and YYNGEE.